The 5 T cell receptor beta chains below all came from one sample that was sequenced in a study of blood T cell repertoires in COVID-19. Clones were read by immunoSEQ multiplex PCR, and TCRdb kept only the in-frame ones, dropping some. The data contain 200,000 to 300,000 clones, around four fifths of them singletons. The sample was peripheral blood. The receptors come from a woman in her sixties with active or convalescent COVID-19.

The V and J genes are TRBV6-5 and TRBJ2-7; unclear D gene. The V and J ends lost 7 bases and 4 bases respectively, with 17 bases between them. CDR3 length: 14 residues. Germline CDR1 and CDR2: MNHEY and SVGAGI. CDR3 region: CASIRMVGPYEQYF. The CDR3 DNA reads TGTGCCAGCATTCGCATGGTGGGCCCATACGAGCAGTACTTC.

In its sample, this clone was seen a few times. This sequence joins TRBV11-2 and TRBJ2-1, with TRBD2 matching 12 bases. The CDR3 contains 16 residues. Unmatched junction bases numbered 8, after V lost 5 bases and J lost 6 bases. The V gene's germline CDR1 is SGHAT and CDR2 FQNNGV. The CDR3 DNA reads as TGTGCCAGCAGCGCCCAACTAGCGGGGGGTCTCAATGAGCAGTTCTTC. Amino acid sequence: CASSAQLAGGLNEQFF.

The chain employs TRBV28 and TRBJ1-1, with D maybe TRBD1 (5 bases). The V gene's germline CDR1 is MDHEN and CDR2 SYDVKM. Trimming pared 2 bases from V and 3 bases from J, leaving 10 bases between. CDR3 length equals 14 residues. The CDR3, as DNA: TGTGCCAGCAGTTTAGTTCAGGGCGACACTGAAGCTTTCTTT. This encodes CASSLVQGDTEAFF.

The chain uses TRBV5-6 and TRBJ1-6; TRBD1 might be the D (6 bases). V dropped 4 bases and J dropped 7 bases, with 15 bases sitting between them. The CDR3 loop spans 15 amino acids. The V gene's germline CDR1 is SGHDT and CDR2 YYEEEE. The DNA of the CDR3 is TGTGCCAGCAGCCCCGCGGACAGAGAGAATTCACCCCTCCACTTT. Amino acids: CASSPADRENSPLHF.

The chain joins TRBV5-1 to TRBJ2-2, with 8 bases matching TRBD1. Germline values: CDR1 SGHRS, CDR2 YFSETQ. Unmatched junction bases numbered 13, after V lost 4 bases and J lost 5 bases. The CDR3 totals 17 residues. The CDR3 region is CASSTRPGGSSTGELFF. In DNA, the CDR3 is TGCGCCAGCAGCACGAGACCAGGGGGCTCTAGTACCGGGGAGCTGTTTTTT.